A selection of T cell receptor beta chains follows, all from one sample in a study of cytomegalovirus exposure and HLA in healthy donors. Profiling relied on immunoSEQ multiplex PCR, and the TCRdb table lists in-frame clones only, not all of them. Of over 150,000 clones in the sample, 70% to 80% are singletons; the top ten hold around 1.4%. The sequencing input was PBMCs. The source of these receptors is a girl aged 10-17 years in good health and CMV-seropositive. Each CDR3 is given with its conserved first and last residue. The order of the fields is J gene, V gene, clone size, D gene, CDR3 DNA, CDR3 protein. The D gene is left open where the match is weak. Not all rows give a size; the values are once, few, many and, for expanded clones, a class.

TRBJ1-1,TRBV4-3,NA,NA,TGCGCCAGCAGCCAAGATTCCGTCGGCACTGAAGCTTTCTTT,CASSQDSVGTEAFF
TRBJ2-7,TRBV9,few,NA,TGTGCCAGCAGCGTCGGTCTGACAGTGGACAGCTACGAGCAGTACTTC,CASSVGLTVDSYEQYF
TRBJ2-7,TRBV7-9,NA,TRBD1,TGTGCCAGCAGCTCCCGGACAGGGAGCTCCTACGAGCAGTACTTC,CASSSRTGSSYEQYF
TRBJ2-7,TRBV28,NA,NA,TGTGCCAGCAGTTTAAGGAGCGGCCGCTCCTACGAGCAGTACTTC,CASSLRSGRSYEQYF
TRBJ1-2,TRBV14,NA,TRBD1,TGTGCCAGCAGCCAAGATCGAGGGACAGGGCCAGTAGGCTACACCTTC,CASSQDRGTGPVGYTF
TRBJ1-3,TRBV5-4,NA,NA,TGTGCCATGTCTCAGGGGACTGGAAACACCATATATTTT,CAMSQGTGNTIYF
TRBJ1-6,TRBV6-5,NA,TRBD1,TGTGCCAGCAGTTACTCGGAGGGACAGGGCCATTCACCCCTCCACTTT,CASSYSEGQGHSPLHF
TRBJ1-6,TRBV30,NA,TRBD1,TGTGCCTGGAAGGGGGCCCCTAATTCACCCCTCCACTTT,CAWKGAPNSPLHF
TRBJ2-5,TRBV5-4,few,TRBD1,TGTGCCAGCAGCCGGACAGGGGGCCAAGAGACCCAGTACTTC,CASSRTGGQETQYF
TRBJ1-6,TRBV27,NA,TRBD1,TGTGCCAGCAGTACGGACAGGGGAAATTCACCCCTCCACTTT,CASSTDRGNSPLHF
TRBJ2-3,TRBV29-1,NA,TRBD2,TGCAGCGTTGAAGATCAGCAGGCTAGCGGGGGGGGCACAGATACGCAGTATTTT,CSVEDQQASGGGTDTQYF
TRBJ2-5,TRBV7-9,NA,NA,TGTGCCAGCATGGGGGGGCAAACGGAGACCCAGTACTTC,CASMGGQTETQYF
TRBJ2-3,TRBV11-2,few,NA,TGTGCCAGCAGCTCTATGCGGGGAGTGGGCACAGATACGCAGTATTTT,CASSSMRGVGTDTQYF
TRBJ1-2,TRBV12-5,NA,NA,TGTGCTAGTAGGAGGGAGTTTAACTATGGCTACACCTTC,CASRREFNYGYTF
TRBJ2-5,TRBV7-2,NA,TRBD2,TGTGCCAGCAGCTTAGCGCGGATAGCGGGGATGGAGACCCAGTACTTC,CASSLARIAGMETQYF
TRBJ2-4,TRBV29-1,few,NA,TGCAGCGTTGGGGCCAACCTAAATCGGAACATTCAGTACTTC,CSVGANLNRNIQYF
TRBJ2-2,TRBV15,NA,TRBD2,TGTGCCACCAGCAGAGATTATCGGCTCACGACTAGCGGGGGGACCGGGGAGCTGTTTTTT,CATSRDYRLTTSGGTGELFF
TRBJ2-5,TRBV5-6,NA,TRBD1,TGTGCCAGCAGCTGGACAGGGGAAGGGGAGACCCAGTACTTC,CASSWTGEGETQYF
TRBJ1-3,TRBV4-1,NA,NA,TGCGCCAGCAGCCAGACAGGCGGAAACACCATATATTTT,CASSQTGGNTIYF
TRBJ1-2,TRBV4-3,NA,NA,TGCGCCAGCAGCCAAGTAATCGGGGGGGTAAATGGCTACACCTTC,CASSQVIGGVNGYTF
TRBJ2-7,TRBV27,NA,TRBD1,TGTGCCAGCAGTCCAGGGGACAGGGGCTACGAGCAGTACTTC,CASSPGDRGYEQYF
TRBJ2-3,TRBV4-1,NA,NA,TGCGCCAGCAGCCAAGAAGCCGTCCCGGGGGATACGCAGTATTTT,CASSQEAVPGDTQYF
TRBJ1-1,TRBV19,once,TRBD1,TGTGCCAGTAGTATCCCTCCCTCCGGGACAGGACACACTGAAGCTTTCTTT,CASSIPPSGTGHTEAFF
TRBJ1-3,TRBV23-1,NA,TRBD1,TGCGCCAGCAGCGGACAGGGGGAGCGGTCGGCTGGAAACACCATATATTTT,CASSGQGERSAGNTIYF
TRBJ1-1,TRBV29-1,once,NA,TGCAGCGTTGTACCGGGGGACACTGAAGCTTTCTTT,CSVVPGDTEAFF
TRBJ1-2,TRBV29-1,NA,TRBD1,TGCAGCGTTGAAGTTGGGACGTTGACAGGGCTTTATGGCTACACCTTC,CSVEVGTLTGLYGYTF